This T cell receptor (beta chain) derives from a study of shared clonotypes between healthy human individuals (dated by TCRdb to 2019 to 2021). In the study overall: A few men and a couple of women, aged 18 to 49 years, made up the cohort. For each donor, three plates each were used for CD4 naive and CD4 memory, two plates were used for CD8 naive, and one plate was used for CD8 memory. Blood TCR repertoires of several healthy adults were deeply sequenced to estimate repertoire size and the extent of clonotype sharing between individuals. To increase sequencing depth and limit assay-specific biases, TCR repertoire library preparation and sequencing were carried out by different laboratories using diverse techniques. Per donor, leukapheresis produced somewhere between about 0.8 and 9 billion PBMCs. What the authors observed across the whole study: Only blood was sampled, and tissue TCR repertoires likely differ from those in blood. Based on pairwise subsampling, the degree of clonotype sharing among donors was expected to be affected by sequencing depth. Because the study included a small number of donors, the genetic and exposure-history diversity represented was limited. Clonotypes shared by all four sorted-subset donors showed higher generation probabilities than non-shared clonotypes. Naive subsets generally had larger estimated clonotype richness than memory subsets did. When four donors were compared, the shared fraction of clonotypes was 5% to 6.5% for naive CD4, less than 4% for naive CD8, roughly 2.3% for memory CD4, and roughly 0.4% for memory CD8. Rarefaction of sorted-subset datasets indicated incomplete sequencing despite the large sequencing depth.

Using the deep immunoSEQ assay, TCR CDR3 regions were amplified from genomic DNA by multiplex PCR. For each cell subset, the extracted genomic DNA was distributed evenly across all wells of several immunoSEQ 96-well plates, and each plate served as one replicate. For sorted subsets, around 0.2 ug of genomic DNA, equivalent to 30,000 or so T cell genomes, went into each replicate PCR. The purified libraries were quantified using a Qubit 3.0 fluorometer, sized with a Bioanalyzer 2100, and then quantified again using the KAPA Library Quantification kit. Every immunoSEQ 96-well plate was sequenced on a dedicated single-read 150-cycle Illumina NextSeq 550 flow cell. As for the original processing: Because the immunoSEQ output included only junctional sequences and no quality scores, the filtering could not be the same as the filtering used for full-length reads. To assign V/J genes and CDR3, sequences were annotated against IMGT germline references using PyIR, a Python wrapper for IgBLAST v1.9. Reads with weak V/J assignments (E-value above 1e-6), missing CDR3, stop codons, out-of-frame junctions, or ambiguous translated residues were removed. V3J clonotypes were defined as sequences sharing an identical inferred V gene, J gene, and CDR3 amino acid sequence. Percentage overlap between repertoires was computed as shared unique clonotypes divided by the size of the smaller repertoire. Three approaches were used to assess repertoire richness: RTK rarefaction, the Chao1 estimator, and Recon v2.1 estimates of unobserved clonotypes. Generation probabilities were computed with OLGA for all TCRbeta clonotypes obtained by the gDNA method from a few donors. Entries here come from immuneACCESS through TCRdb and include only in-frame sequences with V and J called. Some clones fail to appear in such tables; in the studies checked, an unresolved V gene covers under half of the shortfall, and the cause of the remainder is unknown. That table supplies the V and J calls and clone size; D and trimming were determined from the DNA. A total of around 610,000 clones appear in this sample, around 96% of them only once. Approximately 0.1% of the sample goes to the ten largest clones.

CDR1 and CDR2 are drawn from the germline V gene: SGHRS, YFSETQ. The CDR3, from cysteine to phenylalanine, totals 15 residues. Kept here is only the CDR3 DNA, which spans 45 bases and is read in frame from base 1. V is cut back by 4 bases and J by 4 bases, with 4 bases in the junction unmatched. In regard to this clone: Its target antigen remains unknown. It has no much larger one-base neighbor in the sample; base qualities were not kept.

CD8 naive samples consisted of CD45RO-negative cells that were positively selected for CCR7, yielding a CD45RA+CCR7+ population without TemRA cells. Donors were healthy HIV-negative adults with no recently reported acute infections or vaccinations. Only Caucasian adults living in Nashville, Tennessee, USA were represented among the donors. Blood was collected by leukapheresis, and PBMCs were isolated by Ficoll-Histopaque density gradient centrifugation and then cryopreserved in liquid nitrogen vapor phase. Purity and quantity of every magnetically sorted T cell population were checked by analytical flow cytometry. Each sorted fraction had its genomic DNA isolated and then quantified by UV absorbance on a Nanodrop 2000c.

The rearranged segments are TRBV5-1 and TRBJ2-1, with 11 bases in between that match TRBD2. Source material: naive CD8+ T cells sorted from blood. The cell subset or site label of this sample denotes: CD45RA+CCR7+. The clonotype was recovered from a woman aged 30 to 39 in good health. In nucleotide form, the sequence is TGCGCCAGCAGCGATGGACTAGCGGGTTACAATGAGCAGTTCTTC. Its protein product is CASSDGLAGYNEQFF.